This is a list of T cell receptor beta chains from one sample in a study of regulatory T cells in long-lasting Graves disease. MiXCR, run by TCRdb on the multiplex PCR reads, gives a single entry per CDR3 protein. The top ten clones hold about 36% of a sample with around 330,000 distinct CDR3 sequences, roughly 18% of them seen once. Here the sequenced sample was peripheral blood mononuclear cells (PBMCs), taken at new diagnosis, from a patient treated with antithyroid drugs. These receptors were obtained from a female donor with Graves disease. The CDR3 runs from the conserved cysteine through the conserved F or W. A D gene is named only where the DNA matches it firmly. Clone size is shown for a subset of rows, as once, few, many or a class of expanded clone.

TRBV5-4	TRBJ2-6	TRBD2	NA	TGTGCCAGCAGCTTAACAAGCGGGGGGGGGGTCTCTGGGGCCAACGTCCTGACTTTC	CASSLTSGGGVSGANVLTF
TRBV6-1	TRBJ2-1	NA	many	TGTGCCAGCTCGCAGGGGGGCAGGTCGTACAATGAGCAGTTCTTC	CASSQGGRSYNEQFF
TRBV7-6	TRBJ2-3	NA	few	TGTGCCAGCAGCCCTAGTCCCAGCACAGATACGCAGTATTTT	CASSPSPSTDTQYF
TRBV20-1	TRBJ1-2	TRBD1	NA	TGCAGTGCTAGGGAGGGACAGGGAGGCGGGCTAGGCTATGGCTACACCTTC	CSAREGQGGGLGYGYTF
TRBV29-1	TRBJ2-3	NA	many	TGCAGCGTCCAACTCACAGATACGCAGTATTTT	CSVQLTDTQYF
TRBV5-1	TRBJ1-1	NA	many	TGCGCCAGCCAACCTTGGGGGCTAAACACTGAAGCTTTCTTT	CASQPWGLNTEAFF
TRBV20-1	TRBJ2-7	TRBD2	few	TGCAGTGCTAGAGATCCCCTAGCGGGAGGATCCCACGAGCAGTACTTC	CSARDPLAGGSHEQYF
TRBV7-7	TRBJ2-1	TRBD2	few	TGTGCTAGCAGCTTGGGTACCGGCGGGACTAGCGGGATATTTGAGCAGTTCTTC	CASSLGTGGTSGIFEQFF
TRBV3-1	TRBJ1-6	NA	many	TGTGCCAGCAGCCAAGCCCCAGGGCGGGCCCAGGAGTCACCCCTCCACTTT	CASSQAPGRAQESPLHF
TRBV9	TRBJ2-2	TRBD2	many	TGTGCCAGCAGCGAGGGACTAGCGGGAGGGCCGACCGGGGAGCTGTTTTTT	CASSEGLAGGPTGELFF
TRBV5-1	TRBJ2-1	NA	NA	TGCGCCAGCAGCCCCGGCATCTTGCGAAGACCTTCCTACAATGAGCAGTTCTTC	CASSPGILRRPSYNEQFF
TRBV3-1	TRBJ2-1	TRBD2	few	TGTGCCAGCAGTCTAGCGGGGAGGAAGACTAATGAGCAGTTCTTC	CASSLAGRKTNEQFF
TRBV3-1	TRBJ2-4	NA	NA	TGTGCCAGCAGACCCTCCGTTGGTTCCAAAAACATTCAGTACTTC	CASRPSVGSKNIQYF
TRBV7-2	TRBJ2-1	TRBD2	few	TGTGCCAGCAGCTTATTTCGTCGGGAGGGGCAGTTCTTC	CASSLFRREGQFF
TRBV7-7	TRBJ2-5	TRBD1	many	TGTGCTAGCTCCGGGGGGACAGGGGAAGAGACCCAGTACTTC	CASSGGTGEETQYF
TRBV3-1	TRBJ2-1	TRBD2	many	TGTGCCAGCAGCCATCTAGCGGGAGACCCCAATGAGCAGTTCTTC	CASSHLAGDPNEQFF
TRBV5-1	TRBJ2-1	TRBD2	many	TGCGCCAGCAGCTTGGGTTCGAAGCGGGAGGGCCGGGGCCTGAGCTCCTACAATGAGCAGTTCTTC	CASSLGSKREGRGLSSYNEQFF
TRBV27	TRBJ2-3	NA	many	TGTGCCAGCAGTTTATCCCACACTATATCAACCGGCGAGTATTTT	CASSLSHTISTGEYF
TRBV28	TRBJ2-3	TRBD2	many	TGTGCCAGCAGTTTAACCGGGACTAGCGGATCTTCTAGCACAGATACGCAGTATTTT	CASSLTGTSGSSSTDTQYF
TRBV7-2	TRBJ2-7	NA	many	TGTGCCAGCAGCTTAGTAGCAGGGGCGGGCGAGCAGTACTTC	CASSLVAGAGEQYF
TRBV10-3	TRBJ2-7	NA	NA	TGTGCCATCAGTGAATATCGGGACCAAAATCCAACCTACGAGCAGTACTTC	CAISEYRDQNPTYEQYF
TRBV5-1	TRBJ2-1	TRBD2	many	TGCGCCAGCAGCTTGGAGGCTAGCGGGAGTTCGGCACATGAGCAGTTCTTC	CASSLEASGSSAHEQFF